These T cell receptor beta chains were read from a single sample in a study of T cell responses to AZD1222 COVID-19 vaccine. TCRdb's table, derived via immunoSEQ multiplex PCR, lists solely in-frame clones and lacks some. The table has roughly 150,000 clones, around 90% seen once. The specimen comprised peripheral blood, sampled 28 days after the second AZD1222 dose. Receptors were obtained from an adult who received the AZD1222 COVID-19 vaccine. CDR3s include the opening cysteine and the closing phenylalanine or tryptophan. Each record gives: D gene, J gene, clone size, V gene, CDR3 DNA, CDR3 protein. A D gene is named only where the DNA matches it firmly. Rows give clone size only sometimes, using once, few, many, or a class for an expanded clone.

. TRBJ1-5 few TRBV2 TGTGCCACGTCCCGGGACATGGAGCCCCAGCATTTT CATSRDMEPQHF
TRBD1 TRBJ2-7 . TRBV28 TGTGCCAGCAGTATCAGGGGGTACGAGCAGTACTTC CASSIRGYEQYF
TRBD2 TRBJ2-1 . TRBV4-1 TGCGCCAGCAGCCAAGAGGCTAGCGGGACGGGGCAGTTCTTC CASSQEASGTGQFF
. TRBJ2-5 once TRBV6-2/TRBV6-3 TGTGCCAGCAGTTACGATAAGCTACACCGCGAAGCCTTGTACCAAGAGACCCAGTACTTC CASSYDKLHREALYQETQYF
TRBD1 TRBJ2-7 . TRBV28 TGTGCCAGCAGTTCAAGGGACAGGGGAGCCTCCTACGAGCAGTACTTC CASSSRDRGASYEQYF
. TRBJ2-3 . TRBV7-9 TGTGCCAGCAGCTCCCTTAGACAGTTTCTCACAGATACGCAGTATTTT CASSSLRQFLTDTQYF
. TRBJ1-1 . TRBV6-1 TGTGCCAGCAGTGAACTACTGGGCGACACTGAAGCTTTCTTT CASSELLGDTEAFF
. TRBJ2-5 . TRBV6-2/TRBV6-3 TGTGCCAGCAGTTACTCTTTCCGGGAGCGGCGTGAGACCCAGTACTTC CASSYSFRERRETQYF
TRBD2 TRBJ2-1 . TRBV6-1 TGTGCCAGCAGTGTCCAACCCCCGGGGGGGTCTGGCAATGAGCAGTTCTTC CASSVQPPGGSGNEQFF
. TRBJ1-5 . TRBV6-2/TRBV6-3 TGTGCCAGCAGTTACGTGTCGCGCAATCAGCCCCAGCATTTT CASSYVSRNQPQHF
. TRBJ1-3 . TRBV6-5 TGTGCCAGTGAAGAGGGGGCTGGAAACACCATATATTTT CASEEGAGNTIYF
. TRBJ1-5 . TRBV19 TGTGCCAGTAGTATGAGGGAAGGCAATCAGCCCCAGCATTTT CASSMREGNQPQHF
. TRBJ2-6 . TRBV2 TGTGCCAGCCGAAGGGAGTCTTTCAGCTCTGGGGCCAACGTCCTGACTTTC CASRRESFSSGANVLTF
. TRBJ1-5 once TRBV28 TGTGCCAGCCAGGATAGCAATCAGCCCCAGCATTTT CASQDSNQPQHF
. TRBJ1-3 . TRBV7-3 TGTGCCAGCAGCTTAGCGGCGAACTCTGGAAACACCATATATTTT CASSLAANSGNTIYF
TRBD1 TRBJ1-6 . TRBV7-2 TGTGCCAGCAGCTCGGACAGGGGATCAAGTGGGAATTCACCCCTCCACTTT CASSSDRGSSGNSPLHF
. TRBJ1-2 . TRBV7-2 TGTGCCAGCAGCCTCCTTGGCCCACGGGATGGCTACACCTTC CASSLLGPRDGYTF
TRBD2 TRBJ2-1 . TRBV28 TGTGCCAGCAGTTTATCAGCTAGCGGGACGTTGTATGAGCAGTTCTTC CASSLSASGTLYEQFF
TRBD1 TRBJ1-3 . TRBV7-9 TGTGCCAGCAGCTTAGACAGGGGACAGGGAGAGAACACCATATATTTT CASSLDRGQGENTIYF
TRBD1 TRBJ1-4 once TRBV3-1/TRBV3-2 TGTGCCAGCAGCCCCCGGACAGGGGGGGTCCTCCCACTGTTTTTT CASSPRTGGVLPLFF
TRBD2 TRBJ2-3 . TRBV5-8 TGTGCCAGCAGCTTGGTTCTAGCGGGACCAGATACGCAGTATTTT CASSLVLAGPDTQYF
TRBD2 TRBJ2-1 . TRBV28 TGTGCCAGCAGTACCCCCTCTAGCGGGGGCATCTATGAGCAGTTCTTC CASSTPSSGGIYEQFF
. TRBJ1-1 . TRBV28 TGTGCCAGCAGTTGGAATGGTGGCAGGATGAACACTGAAGCTTTCTTT CASSWNGGRMNTEAFF